This T cell receptor beta chain was identified during a study of kidney transplant recipient with SARS-CoV-2 infection (dated by TCRdb to the early 2020s). The time point label, read with the paper, signifies: pre-pandemic baseline sample and day 111 after first positive SARS-CoV-2 test. This clonotype was seen many times. What this receptor recognizes is not known. No base quality information exists; no much larger clone differs at one position. The instrument given in TCRdb is Illumina MiSeq. Profiling of the peripheral T cell repertoire targeted human TCRbeta genes. In the original analysis: Beta-binomial modelling was applied to test for differential clonotype abundance so that variability over time was accounted for. Expanded clonotypes were screened against the ImmuneCODE reference database of SARS-CoV-2-associated TCRs and mapped to viral genome regions. Additional repertoire analyses were carried out for TRBV gene usage, CDR3 length, CDR3 amino acid overlap between time points, clonotype abundance distributions and Jaccard similarity. TCRdb reworked the public reads: Q25 trimming with fastp, MiXCR clone assembly, productive beta chains retained. Entries that share a CDR3 protein sequence are merged under the most common genes and DNA. These V and J calls rely on TCRdb rather than the paper's analysis. This sample is represented by fewer than 250,000 distinct CDR3 sequences; under 30% of them were singletons. Nearly 7.5% of the sample is held by the ten biggest clonotypes.

Sequencing was performed on a blood sample, taken at baseline and between days 110 and 120 from a kidney transplant recipient. This TCR was recovered from a male patient aged 25 to 39 who had COVID-19 and was a kidney transplant recipient. It is possible that, after a transplant, some T cells come from the graft donor.

The CDR3 has the sequence CASSAEDRGHGYTF. The nucleotide sequence is TGTGCCAGTAGTGCCGAGGACAGGGGGCATGGCTACACCTTC. The V and J genes are TRBV19 and TRBJ1-2; TRBD1 matches 11 bases in the middle. CDR1 is given as LNHDA and CDR2 as SQIVND, both from the germline V gene (reference sequence). Its CDR3 holds 14 amino acids, cysteine through phenylalanine. Kept here is only the CDR3 DNA, which spans 42 bases and is read in frame from base 1. V is cut back by 5 bases and J by 6 bases, with 5 bases in the junction unmatched.